A single sample gave rise to the 32 T cell receptor beta chains below, sequenced in a study of identical twins. Each CDR3 protein gets one entry after TCRdb re-called the 5' RACE reads with MiXCR. The table shows some 190,000 distinct CDR3 sequences, with approximately 15% occurring only once. These data were also filed under a second study, of T cells expressing NK-cell markers.

Sequenced sample: CD8+ T cells sorted from blood. The receptors here all came from a woman younger than 30 in good health.

This clonotype was counted only a few times. This chain links TRBV20-1 with TRBJ1-2; a possible D gene is TRBD1 (5 bases). Looked up from germline, CDR1 is DFQATT and CDR2 is SNEGSKA (reference sequence). V was trimmed by 0 bases and J by 7 bases, leaving 18 bases between them. The CDR3 contains 15 residues. The CDR3, as DNA: TGCAGTGCTAGAGATCTGGCGACAGTCGTGACTGGCTACACCTTC. Its translation is CSARDLATVVTGYTF.

The chain links TRBV28 to TRBJ2-5, with a tentative D call TRBD2 (6 bases). The CDR3 runs 15 residues. V was trimmed by 4 bases and J by 5 bases, leaving 17 bases between them. The germline V gene encodes CDR1 MDHEN and CDR2 SYDVKM. The DNA of the CDR3 is TGTGCCAGCAGTTCCGGGACTGACCATCTGGAGACCCAGTACTTC. Its translation is CASSSGTDHLETQYF.

The chain links TRBV20-1 to TRBJ2-5; D unclear. The germline V gene has CDR1 DFQATT and CDR2 SNEGSKA (reference sequence). CDR3 size: 14 residues. V was shortened by 5 bases and J by 2 bases, with 15 bases between the two germline ends. CDR3 protein: CSAFPVRAQETQYF. The CDR3 DNA follows: TGCAGTGCTTTCCCCGTAAGGGCACAAGAGACCCAGTACTTC.

This clonotype appeared a few times. The J gene is TRBJ2-3, the V gene TRBV29-1; tentatively, D is TRBD2 (6 bases). There are 16 residues in the CDR3. V lost 1 base, J lost 0 bases, and 14 bases lay in between. Germline CDR1 is SQVTM and CDR2 is ANQGSEA. The CDR3 region has the DNA TGCAGCGTTGAAGTTCGAGTAGGGACTAGCACAGATACGCAGTATTTT. Translation gives CSVEVRVGTSTDTQYF.

This chain joins TRBV7-9 and TRBJ2-5, with 9 bases fitting TRBD2. Germline CDR1 is SEHNR and CDR2 is FQNEAQ (reference sequence). J was trimmed by 4 bases and V by 4 bases; bases with no gene match: 4. The CDR3 spans 14 residues. CDR3 sequence (DNA): TGTGCCAGCAGCTCCGCGGGGGGGCGAGAGACCCAGTACTTC. Amino acids: CASSSAGGRETQYF. The full variable domain, rest sourced from reference TRBV7-9 and TRBJ2-5, is DTGVSQNPRHKITKRGQNVTFRCDPISEHNRLYWYRQTLGQGPEFLTYFQNEAQLEKSRLLSDRFSAERPKGSFSTLEIQRTEQGDSAMYLCASSSAGGRETQYFGPGTRLLVL.

This clonotype was seen a few times. The genes are TRBV6-1 and TRBJ1-5; D not certain. V lost 8 bases and J 9 bases, leaving 17 bases between the germline ends. The CDR3 runs 13 residues. From germline, CDR1 is MNHNS and CDR2 SASEGT. As DNA, the CDR3 is TGTGCCAGCGGATTGGACGGGCTCCGGCCCCAGCATTTT. This translates into CASGLDGLRPQHF.

The V gene is TRBV11-2, the J gene TRBJ1-6, with 11 positions matching TRBD1. The CDR3 spans 14 residues. Germline CDR1 reads SGHAT; CDR2 reads FQNNGV. Trimming at V came to 4 bases and at J to 9 bases, leaving 2 bases not matched to a gene. CDR3 DNA sequence: TGTGCCAGCAGCTACGGGACAGGGGGTTCACCCCTCCACTTT. Its translation is CASSYGTGGSPLHF.

V and J are TRBV24-1 and TRBJ2-7; tentative D call: TRBD2 (6 bases). CDR1 KGHDR and CDR2 SFDVKD come from the germline V gene. The CDR3 loop spans 15 amino acids. With 7 bases removed from V and 2 bases from J, the gap between germline ends came to 17 bases. The CDR3 protein is CATSPPSEKPYEQYF. The DNA for the CDR3 is TGTGCCACCAGCCCCCCTAGCGAGAAACCCTACGAGCAGTACTTC.

This clonotype has just a few counts. This chain links TRBV9 with TRBJ2-2, with 8 nucleotides matching TRBD2. The CDR3 length is 15 residues. CDR1 SGDLS and CDR2 YYNGEE come from the germline V gene. V trimming: 3 bases; J trimming: 5 bases; junction bases outside the gene matches: 6. The CDR3 is CASSARTSLTGELFF. The CDR3 DNA sequence: TGTGCCAGCAGCGCTCGGACTAGCTTGACCGGGGAGCTGTTTTTT.

This clonotype was counted only a few times. The rearrangement joins TRBV12-3 or TRBV12-4 to TRBJ1-2; TRBD1 is a possible D gene (6 bases). Trimming pared 5 bases from V and 8 bases from J, leaving 15 bases between. The CDR3 covers 13 residues. The CDR3 spells CASSTQGLGGYTF. In DNA, the CDR3 is TGTGCCAGCAGTACACAGGGACTTGGGGGCTACACCTTC.

The chain combines TRBV7-2 with TRBJ2-7, with D maybe TRBD2 (5 bases). The CDR3 contains 13 residues. V was clipped by 0 bases and J by 7 bases, with 10 bases between them. Per the germline V gene, CDR1 is SGHTA and CDR2 is FQGNSA. In nucleotides, the CDR3 is TGTGCCAGCAGCTTAGCGGGAGAGAGGGAGCAGTACTTC. Its protein is CASSLAGEREQYF.

This clonotype was observed a few times. The chain uses TRBV9 and TRBJ2-7; 7 positions match TRBD1. The CDR3 totals 17 residues. J lost 0 bases, V lost 0 bases, and 9 bases had no gene match. Per the germline V gene, CDR1 is SGDLS and CDR2 is YYNGEE. The CDR3 nucleotides read TGTGCCAGCAGCGTAGGGGATGGGACAGAGCTCTCCTACGAGCAGTACTTC. Protein sequence: CASSVGDGTELSYEQYF.

The rearrangement links TRBV9 to TRBJ2-3, with 8 bases that match TRBD2. CDR3 size: 19 residues. Germline V CDR1 and CDR2: SGDLS, YYNGEE. The V and J ends lost 0 bases and 5 bases, in that order; junction bases with no gene match: 17. The CDR3 spells CASSVAPFSDSGVGDTQYF. The CDR3 nucleotides are TGTGCCAGCAGCGTAGCTCCGTTTTCGGATAGCGGGGTAGGAGATACGCAGTATTTT.

This chain links TRBV25-1 with TRBJ1-2, with 10 bases aligning to TRBD1. Germline loops: CDR1 MGHDK, CDR2 SYGVNS. The trim removed 5 bases at V and 7 bases at J, leaving 7 bases unmatched. There are 14 residues in the CDR3. The CDR3 coding sequence is TGTGCCAGCAGTCTGGACAGGGGGGAGGGTGGCTACACCTTC. It yields the protein CASSLDRGEGGYTF.

The rearrangement joins TRBV3-1 to TRBJ2-3, with D perhaps matching TRBD1 (5 bases). Germline values: CDR1 LGHDT, CDR2 YNNKEL (reference sequence). V shed 5 bases and J shed 4 bases, with 16 bases lying between them. The CDR3 covers 15 residues. This CDR3 reads CASSDSTVSADTQYF. In nucleotides, the CDR3 is TGTGCCAGCAGCGACAGCACGGTTTCTGCAGATACGCAGTATTTT.

J is TRBJ2-1 and V is TRBV27, with a weak D call TRBD2 (5 bases). The germline gives CDR1 MNHEY, CDR2 SMNVEV (reference sequence). V lost 5 bases and J 8 bases, leaving 16 bases between the germline ends. The CDR3 contains 14 residues. The CDR3 DNA follows: TGTGCCAGCAGTCCTCAGAGGGCTCGGGATGAGCAGTTCTTC. Protein product: CASSPQRARDEQFF.

The table lists this clonotype with many counts. The chain joins TRBV29-1 to TRBJ1-1, with D unclear. This CDR3 is 10 amino acids long. The V gene's germline CDR1 is SQVTM and CDR2 ANQGSEA. Trimming removed 5 bases at V and 5 bases at J, with 6 bases between. Written as DNA, the CDR3 is TGCAGCGTTCCGGGAACTGAAGCTTTCTTT. Translated, it gives CSVPGTEAFF.

The chain employs TRBV12-3 or TRBV12-4 and TRBJ2-2, with TRBD1 matching over 8 bases. Trimming at V came to 4 bases and at J to 7 bases, leaving 8 bases not matched to a gene. The CDR3 runs to 15 residues. Written as DNA, the CDR3 is TGTGCCAGCAGTTCCAGGGGGCAGTTCTACGGGGAGCTGTTTTTT. Residues: CASSSRGQFYGELFF.

The chain couples TRBV30 to TRBJ2-7, with D hard to call. The CDR3 runs 13 residues. V lost 4 bases to trimming and J lost 3 bases, with 13 bases between them. The germline V gene has CDR1 GTSNPN and CDR2 SVGIG (reference sequence). As DNA, the CDR3 is TGTGCCTGGATATCGACCATCGACTACGAGCAGTACTTC. This encodes CAWISTIDYEQYF.

This clonotype was detected a few times. The chain has TRBV6-1 and TRBJ2-7, with 12 bases fitting TRBD2. The J segment lost 3 bases and the V segment lost 6 bases, leaving 15 bases of the junction unmatched. The CDR3 is made up of 18 amino acids. Germline V CDR1 and CDR2: MNHNS, SASEGT. CDR3 residues: CASSRRRLAGVEGYEQYF. CDR3 DNA sequence: TGTGCCAGCAGCAGACGCAGACTAGCGGGAGTGGAGGGCTACGAGCAGTACTTC.

This clonotype was seen only a few times. One junction end disagrees with the germline gene, perhaps due to a read error. The rearrangement uses TRBV7-7 and TRBJ2-7, with D perhaps given as TRBD1 or TRBD2 (6 bases each). The CDR3 length is 13 residues. The germline gives CDR1 SSHAT, CDR2 FNYEAQ (reference sequence). CDR3 sequence: CASSLGGSKEQYF. CDR3 nucleotides: TGTGCTAGCAGCTTGGGGGGCTCGAAGGAGCAGTACTTC.

V usage is TRBV12-3 or TRBV12-4 and J usage is TRBJ2-5, with a tentative D call TRBD2 (7 bases). The CDR3 is 16 amino acids. V lost 6 bases, J lost 3 bases, and 20 bases lay in between. The CDR3 DNA sequence: TGTGCCAGCAGGAGGGGGGGACCCCGGACCAAAGAGACCCAGTACTTC. This encodes CASRRGGPRTKETQYF.

This clonotype was seen a handful of times. The rearrangement joins TRBV20-1 to TRBJ1-1; 9 bases agree with TRBD1. The V segment lost 6 bases and the J segment 3 bases; nucleotides outside the gene matches: 5. The CDR3 has 13 residues. The germline gives CDR1 DFQATT, CDR2 SNEGSKA (reference sequence). The CDR3 loop is CSAPRDRDTEAFF. The CDR3 bases are TGCAGTGCCCCCAGGGACAGGGACACTGAAGCTTTCTTT.

The V call is TRBV12-3 or TRBV12-4, the J call TRBJ2-1; no firm D call. The CDR3 is 11 amino acids. Trimming left V 11 bases short and J 3 bases short, with 8 bases between. The CDR3 spells CASGIYNEQFF. The CDR3 bases are TGTGCCTCCGGTATCTACAATGAGCAGTTCTTC.

This clonotype was counted between two and nine times. The chain is built from TRBV2 and TRBJ1-5; TRBD1 matches at 7 bases. Per germline, CDR1 SNHLY and CDR2 FYNNEI. The J segment lost 0 bases and the V segment lost 8 bases, leaving 16 bases of the junction unmatched. The CDR3 spans 18 residues. The CDR3 is CASGKIRGRGYSNQPQHF. CDR3 DNA sequence: TGTGCCAGCGGAAAGATAAGGGGGCGGGGGTATAGCAATCAGCCCCAGCATTTT.

The rearrangement links TRBV29-1 to TRBJ2-2; TRBD2 matches at 7 bases. Germline CDR1 reads SQVTM; CDR2 reads ANQGSEA. The V and J ends lost 4 bases and 4 bases, in that order; junction bases with no gene match: 3. This CDR3 is built from 13 residues. The CDR3 loop is CSVVPGGTGELFF. The CDR3 bases are TGCAGCGTTGTACCGGGAGGCACCGGGGAGCTGTTTTTT.

This clonotype was counted only a few times. The rearrangement links TRBV9 to TRBJ2-2; 10 bases align to TRBD2. CDR3 length: 13 amino acids. CDR1 is SGDLS, CDR2 YYNGEE, per germline. V lost 5 bases, J lost 8 bases, and 3 bases stayed unmatched. CDR3 DNA: TGTGCCAGCAGTTCTAGCGGGAGTGGGGAGCTGTTTTTT. The encoded protein is CASSSSGSGELFF.

This clonotype was seen repeatedly, ten times or more. CDR3 loop: CASSYPLGTETQYF. As DNA, the CDR3 is TGTGCCAGCAGTTACCCTCTGGGAACCGAGACCCAGTACTTC. This chain connects TRBV7-9 to TRBJ2-5; no clear D. This CDR3 contains 14 residues. Trimming stripped 6 bases from V and 5 bases from J, with 16 bases between. Germline V gene data show CDR1 as SEHNR and CDR2 as FQNEAQ (reference sequence).

The rearrangement uses TRBV7-9 and TRBJ2-1, with 9 bases matching TRBD1. This CDR3 is 15 amino acids long. Per the germline V gene, CDR1 is SEHNR and CDR2 is FQNEAQ (reference sequence). With 4 bases clipped from V and 8 bases from J, the junction kept 9 bases outside the gene matches. CDR3 in DNA: TGTGCCAGCAGCTCGGCGGGACAGGGTACCCATGAGCAGTTCTTC. It translates to CASSSAGQGTHEQFF.

Only a few counts were recorded for this clonotype. The J gene is TRBJ2-4, the V gene TRBV12-3 or TRBV12-4; D is ambiguous. CDR3 length: 11 amino acids. The germline V and J ends were trimmed by 2 bases and 8 bases, with 4 bases remaining between them. The CDR3 coding sequence is TGTGCCAGCAGTTTAACGGACATTCAGTACTTC. Protein: CASSLTDIQYF.

This clonotype was observed many times. This sequence joins TRBV6-1 and TRBJ1-1; 9 nucleotides line up with TRBD1. Germline V gene data show CDR1 as MNHNS and CDR2 as SASEGT. CDR3 length: 14 amino acids. Trimming took 8 bases from V and 2 from J; bases not matched to a gene: 6. Written as DNA, the CDR3 is TGTGCCAGCGAGACACAGGGGGCTAACACTGAAGCTTTCTTT. The encoded protein is CASETQGANTEAFF.

This clonotype was found once. The chain carries TRBV6-1 and TRBJ2-1; TRBD1 matches at 7 bases. The V gene end was trimmed by 6 bases and the J gene end by 9 bases; junction bases not matched to a gene: 8. This CDR3 comprises 13 residues. Germline loops: CDR1 MNHNS, CDR2 SASEGT. The CDR3 DNA reads as TGTGCCAGCAGGAACACAGGGGCTATTGAGCAGTTCTTC. This codes for CASRNTGAIEQFF.